This T cell receptor (beta chain) was recovered during a study of blood T cells in healthy people across ages. Combining a sample-barcoded 5' primer with a J-beta primer mix, a second PCR ran for roughly 7 to 11 cycles. TCRdb processed the 5' RACE reads anew with MiXCR; each CDR3 protein has one entry. The sample yields over 1.5 million distinct CDR3 sequences, around half seen once. The CDR3 loop spans 13 amino acids. Trimming took off 3 bases at V and 5 bases at J, with 9 bases between the two ends. Germline CDR1 SGHRS, CDR2 YFSETQ. The people who gave samples were healthy Caucasians from Russia, aged roughly 6 to 95. Isolation yielded PBMCs, at least 6 million per sample, in every case.

Sequenced sample: blood. This sequence joins TRBV5-1 and TRBJ2-1; tentative D call: TRBD2 (5 bases). The TCR comes from a woman aged 35 to 49 in good health. The CDR3 loop is CASSSGCNNEQFF. The CDR3 DNA follows: TGCGCCAGCAGCTCGGGATGCAACAATGAGCAGTTCTTC.